The clone carrying this T cell receptor (beta chain) was observed many times. What it binds is not known. This may arise from a read error, as a much more abundant clone is one base away. Through a sample-barcoded 5' primer and a J-beta primer mix, a second PCR was run for about 6 to 11 cycles. MiXCR was run by TCRdb on the 5' RACE reads, yielding one entry per CDR3 protein. The sample yields about 730,000 distinct CDR3 sequences, 40% to 45% seen once. This sample was taken from a study of blood T cells in healthy people across ages. Investigators took roughly 9.5 milliliters of peripheral blood from every donor. Overall study results and limits: Older individuals had lower TCR beta diversity per million T cells (the decline was roughly linear). Diversity was higher, and naive CD4+ cells more numerous, in long-lived donors than in aged donors.

With 8 bases removed from V and 5 bases from J, the gap between germline ends came to 15 bases. The CDR3 is 14 residues long. Germline-derived CDR1 and CDR2 are WSHSY and SAAADI. The V and J genes are TRBV10-2 and TRBJ1-4; a weak D match, TRBD1 (5 bases). The sequence derives from a woman in her fifties or sixties in good health. Sequencing was carried out using blood. Here the CDR3 DNA reads TGCGCCAGCCTAGATCGGGGGAGGAATGAAAAACTGTTTTTT. Translated, it gives CASLDRGRNEKLFF.